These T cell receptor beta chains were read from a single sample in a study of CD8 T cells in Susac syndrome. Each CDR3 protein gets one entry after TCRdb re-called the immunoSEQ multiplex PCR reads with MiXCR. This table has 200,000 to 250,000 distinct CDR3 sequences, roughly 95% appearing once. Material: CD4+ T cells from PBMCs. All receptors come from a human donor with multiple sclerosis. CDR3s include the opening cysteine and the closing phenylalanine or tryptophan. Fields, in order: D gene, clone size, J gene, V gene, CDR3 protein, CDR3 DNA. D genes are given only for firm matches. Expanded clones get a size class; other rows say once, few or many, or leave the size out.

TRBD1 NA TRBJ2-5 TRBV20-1 CSARDQVTGGETQYF TGCAGTGCTAGAGATCAGGTGACAGGGGGTGAGACCCAGTACTTC
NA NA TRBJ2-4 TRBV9 CASSASTGGQNIQYF TGTGCCAGCAGCGCCTCTACGGGGGGCCAAAACATTCAGTACTTC
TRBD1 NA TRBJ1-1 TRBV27 CASRATGQGPNTEAFF TGTGCCAGCAGGGCCACCGGACAGGGGCCGAACACTGAAGCTTTCTTT
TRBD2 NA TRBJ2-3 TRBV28 CASSPGLAGAQGDTQYF TGTGCCAGCAGTCCCGGACTAGCGGGAGCCCAGGGAGATACGCAGTATTTT
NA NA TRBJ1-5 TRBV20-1 CSATRESNQPQHF TGCAGTGCTACCCGGGAGAGCAATCAGCCCCAGCATTTT
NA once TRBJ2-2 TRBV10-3 CAIGRRGDATGELFF TGTGCCATCGGACGGAGGGGGGATGCAACCGGGGAGCTGTTTTTT
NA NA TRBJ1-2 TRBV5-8 CASSRLWSTHEGYGYTF TGTGCCAGCAGCCGACTCTGGTCGACTCACGAGGGATATGGCTACACCTTC
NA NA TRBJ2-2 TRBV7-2 CASSLLPTGELFF TGTGCCAGCAGCCTACTTCCCACCGGGGAGCTGTTTTTT
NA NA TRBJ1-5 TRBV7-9 CASSLSSGDAQPQHF TGTGCCAGCAGCTTAAGTTCCGGGGACGCTCAGCCCCAGCATTTT
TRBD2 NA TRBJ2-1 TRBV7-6 CASRPLAGGPHEQFF TGTGCCAGCAGGCCACTAGCGGGAGGGCCGCATGAGCAGTTCTTC
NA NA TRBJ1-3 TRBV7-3 CASAPSNSGNTIYF TGTGCCAGCGCGCCGTCTAACTCTGGAAACACCATATATTTT
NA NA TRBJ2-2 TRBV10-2 CASSETSGGVNTGELFF TGCGCCAGCAGTGAGACTTCTGGAGGGGTGAACACCGGGGAGCTGTTTTTT
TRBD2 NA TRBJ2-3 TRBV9 CASSSRDYTDTQYF TGTGCCAGCAGCTCACGGGACTACACAGATACGCAGTATTTT
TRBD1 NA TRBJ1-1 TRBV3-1 CASSQIPQGAGMNTEAFF TGTGCCAGCAGCCAAATACCCCAGGGGGCGGGCATGAACACTGAAGCTTTCTTT
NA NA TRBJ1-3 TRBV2 CASRVPWSEGNTIYF TGTGCCAGCAGGGTCCCGTGGTCGGAAGGAAACACCATATATTTT
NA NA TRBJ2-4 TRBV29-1 CSGGPGDIQYF TGCAGCGGTGGACCGGGGGACATTCAGTACTTC
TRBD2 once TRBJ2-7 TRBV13 CASSPPGGATYEQYF TGTGCCAGCAGCCCTCCGGGAGGGGCGACCTACGAGCAGTACTTC
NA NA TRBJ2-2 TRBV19 CASSTGNTGELFF TGTGCCAGTAGTACAGGGAACACCGGGGAGCTGTTTTTT
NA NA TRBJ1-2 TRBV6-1 CASSEARGPNYGYTF TGTGCCAGCAGTGAAGCAAGGGGACCGAATTATGGCTACACCTTC
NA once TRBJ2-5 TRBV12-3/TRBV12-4 CASKPLGPAGTQYF TGTGCCAGCAAGCCCCTTGGGCCCGCGGGGACCCAGTACTTC
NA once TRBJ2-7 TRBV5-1 CASSLGAGKSYEQYF TGCGCCAGCAGCTTGGGGGCCGGGAAGAGCTACGAGCAGTACTTC
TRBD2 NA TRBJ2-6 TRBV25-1 CASSGNSGTKRSGANVLTF TGTGCCAGCAGTGGTAATAGCGGGACAAAAAGGTCCGGGGCCAACGTCCTGACTTTC
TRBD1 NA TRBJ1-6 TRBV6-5 CASSYSNRGFNSPLHF TGTGCCAGCAGTTACTCGAACAGGGGGTTTAATTCACCCCTCCACTTT
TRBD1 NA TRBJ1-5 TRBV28 CASSEDRAASQPQHF TGTGCCAGCAGTGAGGACAGGGCCGCCAGTCAGCCCCAGCATTTT
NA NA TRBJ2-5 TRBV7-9 CASSFGQNQETQYF TGTGCCAGCAGTTTCGGACAAAACCAAGAGACCCAGTACTTC
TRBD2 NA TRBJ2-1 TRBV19 CASSLGLAIAEQFF TGTGCCAGTAGCCTTGGACTAGCCATCGCTGAGCAGTTCTTC
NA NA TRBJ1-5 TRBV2 CASSEVGVSNQPQHF TGTGCCAGCAGTGAAGTTGGGGTTAGCAATCAGCCCCAGCATTTT
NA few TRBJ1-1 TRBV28 CASRRATEAFF TGTGCCAGCAGGCGGGCTACTGAAGCTTTCTTT
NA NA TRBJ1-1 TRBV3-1 CASSQVPGNTEAFF TGTGCCAGCAGCCAAGTTCCAGGGAACACTGAAGCTTTCTTT
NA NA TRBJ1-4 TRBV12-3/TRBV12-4 CASSSQDTNEKLFF TGTGCCAGCAGTTCGCAGGACACCAATGAAAAACTGTTTTTT
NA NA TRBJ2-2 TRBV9 CASSVYRNTGELFF TGTGCCAGCAGCGTATACCGGAACACCGGGGAGCTGTTTTTT
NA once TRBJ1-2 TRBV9 CASSVESGFGYTF TGTGCCAGCAGCGTAGAATCCGGGTTTGGCTACACCTTC
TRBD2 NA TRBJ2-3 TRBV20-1 CSARDPASGNTDTQYF TGCAGTGCTAGAGATCCCGCTAGCGGAAACACAGATACGCAGTATTTT
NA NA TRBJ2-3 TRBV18 CASSPGAGRLDTQYF TGTGCCAGCTCACCCGGGGCAGGGAGATTGGATACGCAGTATTTT
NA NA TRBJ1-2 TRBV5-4 CASSHRDNYGYTF TGTGCCAGCAGCCACAGGGACAACTATGGCTACACCTTC
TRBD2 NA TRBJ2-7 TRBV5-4 CASSPRTSSRSYEQYF TGTGCCAGCAGCCCCCGGACTAGCAGCCGGTCCTACGAGCAGTACTTC
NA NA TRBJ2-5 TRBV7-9 CASSLAGAGGETQYF TGTGCCAGCAGCTTAGCGGGAGCCGGCGGCGAGACCCAGTACTTC
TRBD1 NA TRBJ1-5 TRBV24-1 CATGQGPQPQHF TGTGCCACGGGACAGGGCCCTCAGCCCCAGCATTTT
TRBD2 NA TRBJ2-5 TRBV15 CATSRGSTSGGAGKETQYF TGTGCCACCAGCAGAGGGTCGACTAGCGGGGGGGCCGGGAAAGAGACCCAGTACTTC
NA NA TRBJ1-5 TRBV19 CASSILINSNQPQHF TGTGCCAGTAGTATTTTGATAAATAGCAATCAGCCCCAGCATTTT
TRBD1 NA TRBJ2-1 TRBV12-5 CASGLDRGNEQFF TGTGCTAGTGGTTTGGACAGGGGGAATGAGCAGTTCTTC
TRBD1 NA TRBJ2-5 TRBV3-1 CASSQFLTGGETQYF TGTGCCAGCAGCCAATTCCTGACAGGGGGAGAGACCCAGTACTTC